This T cell receptor (beta chain) was sequenced during a study of spatial heterogeneity in lung cancer. Findings and caveats of the study: Tumor TCRs that were ubiquitous and expanded showed up in blood more at resection than follow-up.

V lost 1 base and J lost 4, with 14 bases in between. The CDR3 loop spans 14 amino acids. The germline V gene encodes CDR1 SQVTM and CDR2 ANQGSEA. Ten or more counts support this clonotype. The antigen remains undetermined. MiXCR, applied by TCRdb to the 5' RACE reads, yields one record per CDR3 protein. The sample comprises approximately 52,000 distinct CDR3 sequences, roughly 5% of which are singletons, and 11% rests with the top ten. Sample time point: sample taken at primary tumor resection. The authors sequenced whole RNA from tumor, nontumor lung or frozen PBMC without sorting. The sequence was obtained from a male donor with early-stage non-small cell lung cancer. Sequencing was performed on PBMCs, taken at surgery. V gene TRBV29-1 combines with J gene TRBJ2-7; weak D call: TRBD1 (6 bases). For the CDR3, the DNA is TGCAGCGTTGAAGGTGATGGGGGCCCATACGAGCAGTACTTC. The encoded protein is CSVEGDGGPYEQYF.